Below are 25 T cell receptor beta chains sequenced from a single sample in a study of control samples from healthy donors and cancer patients. The assay was immunoSEQ multiplex PCR, and TCRdb's table has in-frame clones only and misses some. The sample holds around 100,000 clones, approximately 90% seen once. Sequencing was performed on PBMCs. These receptors all stem from a man in his sixties with lung cancer.

The chain has TRBV7-2 and TRBJ2-4; the D gene is possibly TRBD2 (6 bases). V was shortened by 5 bases and J by 6 bases, with 17 bases between the two germline ends. The CDR3 consists of 15 residues. Germline values: CDR1 SGHTA, CDR2 FQGNSA. The CDR3 reads CASSPLGGLLNIQYF. The CDR3 nucleotides read TGTGCCAGCAGCCCACTGGGAGGACTCCTAAACATTCAGTACTTC.

The chain recombines TRBV7-9 with TRBJ2-1; D is ambiguous. The CDR3 is 13 residues long. Germline V gene data show CDR1 as SEHNR and CDR2 as FQNEAQ (reference sequence). V lost 5 bases and J lost 11, with 16 bases in between. CDR3 loop: CASSLTWSSKQFF. For the CDR3, the DNA is TGTGCCAGCAGCCTCACCTGGTCGTCTAAGCAGTTCTTC.

This clone has more than one count but fewer than ten. The genes are TRBV24-1 and TRBJ2-2; TRBD1 aligns across 9 bases. The CDR3 runs 15 residues. V shed 7 bases and J 6 bases; nucleotides not matched to a gene: 8. Germline V CDR1 and CDR2: KGHDR, SFDVKD. CDR3: CATRPGQGAAGELFF. CDR3 coding DNA: TGTGCCACCAGACCGGGACAGGGTGCGGCCGGGGAGCTGTTTTTT.

The chain employs TRBV30 and TRBJ1-4; no reliable D call. Germline CDR1 and CDR2: GTSNPN and SVGIG (reference sequence). This CDR3 spans 13 amino acids. The V end was cut by 5 bases, the J end by 5 bases, with 12 bases between. The CDR3 DNA reads as TGTGCCTGGGGACGGCGCCTCAATGAAAAACTGTTTTTT. Translated: CAWGRRLNEKLFF.

V and J are TRBV2 and TRBJ1-1; 7 nucleotides align to TRBD1. The germline gives CDR1 SNHLY, CDR2 FYNNEI. The J segment lost 5 bases and the V segment lost 1 base, leaving 7 bases of the junction unmatched. This CDR3 contains 15 residues. CDR3 coding DNA: TGTGCCAGCAGTGAAGATCCCGCCAGGGGGACTGAAGCTTTCTTT. Its translation is CASSEDPARGTEAFF.

The genes are TRBV6-5 and TRBJ2-7; TRBD1 matches at 8 bases. The V gene end was trimmed by 4 bases and the J gene end by 3 bases; junction bases not matched to a gene: 8. Germline loops: CDR1 MNHEY, CDR2 SVGAGI. The length of the CDR3 is 15 residues. The CDR3 sequence: CASSLYGTGHYEQYF. CDR3 nucleotide sequence: TGTGCCAGCAGTTTATACGGGACAGGTCACTACGAGCAGTACTTC.

The genes are TRBV15 and TRBJ1-2; D is undetermined. Germline-derived CDR1 and CDR2 are LNHNV and YYDKDF (reference sequence). The length of the CDR3 is 14 residues. V gave up 0 bases and J gave up 6 bases, with 11 bases separating them. The CDR3 DNA reads as TGTGCCACCAGCAGAGATCGCCAGGCTCATGGCTACACCTTC. The encoded protein is CATSRDRQAHGYTF.

The chain uses TRBV7-3 and TRBJ2-5; D may be TRBD1 (6 bases). The CDR3 has 14 amino acids. Germline V gene sequence: CDR1 SGHTA, CDR2 FQGTGA. V was shortened by 2 bases and J by 2 bases, with 9 bases between the two germline ends. CDR3 sequence: CASSLGGLQETQYF. The CDR3 DNA reads as TGTGCCAGCAGCTTAGGGGGCTTACAAGAGACCCAGTACTTC.

The chain carries TRBV6-6 and TRBJ1-5, with D possibly matching TRBD1 (6 bases). V was clipped by 2 bases and J by 6 bases, with 17 bases between them. This CDR3 spans 16 amino acids. Per germline, CDR1 MNHNY and CDR2 SVGAGI (reference sequence). Here the CDR3 reads CASSYPDMGASQPQHF. CDR3 nucleotides: TGTGCCAGCAGTTACCCGGACATGGGGGCGAGTCAGCCCCAGCATTTT.

Here the CDR3 DNA reads TGTGCCAGTAAAATCGAGCGGGGGACAGATACGCAGTATTTT. Translation gives CASKIERGTDTQYF. The genes are TRBV19 and TRBJ2-3, with 8 bases aligning to TRBD2. The germline gives CDR1 LNHDA, CDR2 SQIVND (reference sequence). The ends lost 7 bases at V and 3 bases at J; junction bases unmatched: 6. CDR3 size: 14 residues. The variable domain in full, with the rest retrieved from reference TRBV19 and TRBJ2-3, is DGGITQSPKYLFRKEGQNVTLSCEQNLNHDAMYWYRQDPGQGLRLIYYSQIVNDFQKGDIAEGYSVSREKKESFPLTVTSAQKNPTAFYLCASKIERGTDTQYFGPGTRLTVL.

The CDR3 region has the DNA TGTGCCAGCAGCATACCTCCGGGGAAAGGAAACACTGAAGCTTTCTTT. Protein sequence: CASSIPPGKGNTEAFF. The chain has TRBV7-9 and TRBJ1-1; D is ambiguous. Germline CDR1 and CDR2: SEHNR and FQNEAQ (reference sequence). V gave up 5 bases and J gave up 2 bases, with 18 bases separating them. The CDR3 runs to 16 residues.

This chain links TRBV12-3 or TRBV12-4 with TRBJ1-2; the D is unclear. The CDR3 loop spans 12 amino acids. With 2 bases removed from V and 6 bases from J, the gap between germline ends came to 7 bases. CDR3 DNA sequence: TGTGCCAGCAGTTTAACGAGGGATGGCTACACCTTC. Translation: CASSLTRDGYTF.

The V and J genes are TRBV27 and TRBJ2-7; D is ambiguous. In germline, CDR1 is MNHEY, CDR2 SMNVEV (reference sequence). V was pared by 4 bases and J by 6 bases, with 7 bases between. The CDR3 runs to 11 residues. The CDR3 reads CASSSIGEQYF. CDR3 coding DNA: TGTGCCAGCAGTTCGATCGGCGAGCAGTACTTC.

About this clone itself: This sample includes further DNA sequences coding for the same CDR3. The chain carries TRBV18 and TRBJ2-5; 9 nucleotides line up with TRBD1. Germline trimming cut 3 bases from V and 5 bases from J; bases unmatched to any gene: 1. The CDR3 is 13 residues long. Looked up from germline, CDR1 is KGHSH and CDR2 is LQKENI. The CDR3 DNA reads as TGTGCCAGCTCACCGGGACAGGGTGAGACCCAGTACTTC. Its protein product is CASSPGQGETQYF.

CDR3 sequence (DNA): TGTGCCAGCAGCTCGGGACATCGCTACGAGCAGTACGTC. It translates to CASSSGHRYEQYV. V is TRBV7-2 and J is TRBJ2-7, with D possibly matching TRBD1 (6 bases). Trimming left V 4 bases short and J 3 bases short, with 10 bases between. CDR3 length: 13 amino acids. Germline V gene sequence: CDR1 SGHTA, CDR2 FQGNSA.

In its sample, this clone was seen once. The gene calls are TRBV7-2 and TRBJ1-5, with TRBD1 identical over 8 bases. The CDR3 runs 15 residues. V lost 4 bases to trimming and J lost 9 bases; unmatched junction nucleotides: 11. Germline loops: CDR1 SGHTA, CDR2 FQGNSA. CDR3 sequence (DNA): TGTGCCAGCAGCTCGGACAGGGCCAAACCTGGGCCCCAGCATTTT. It yields the protein CASSSDRAKPGPQHF.

V gene TRBV7-2 combines with J gene TRBJ1-1; D uncertain. V gave up 5 bases and J gave up 5 bases, with 15 bases separating them. This CDR3 has 14 amino acids. Germline CDR1 is SGHTA and CDR2 is FQGNSA. The CDR3 sequence is CASSVPGKRTEAFF. The CDR3 coding sequence is TGTGCCAGCAGCGTCCCGGGAAAGAGAACTGAAGCTTTCTTT.

This clone appeared a single time. The chain carries TRBV9 and TRBJ1-1; D unresolved. Per the germline V gene, CDR1 is SGDLS and CDR2 is YYNGEE. Trimming took off 4 bases at V and 5 bases at J, with 18 bases between the two ends. The CDR3 loop spans 15 amino acids. The DNA of the CDR3 is TGTGCCAGCAGCTCGTCGTTCGAGGGAAGGACTGAAGCTTTCTTT. This encodes CASSSSFEGRTEAFF.

The V gene is TRBV30, the J gene TRBJ2-1, with D possibly matching TRBD1 (5 bases). The CDR3 is 12 amino acids. V shed 6 bases and J shed 12 bases, with 18 bases lying between them. CDR1 is GTSNPN and CDR2 is SVGIG in the germline V gene (reference sequence). The CDR3 nucleotides are TGTGCCTGCGGCAGGGTAGGATTAGGGCAGTTCTTC. Its translation is CACGRVGLGQFF.

In its sample, this clone was seen once. The V gene is TRBV7-6, the J gene TRBJ1-6; the D gene is possibly TRBD1 (6 bases). The V gene lost 5 bases and the J gene lost 10 bases, with 12 bases spanning the gap. Germline lookup yields CDR1 SGHVS and CDR2 FNYEAQ. The CDR3 is 13 amino acids. The CDR3, as DNA: TGTGCCAGCAGCACATCAACAGGGTCACCCCTCCACTTT. Translation: CASSTSTGSPLHF.

The CDR3 loop reads CATSRESALVRGTEAFF. CDR3 nucleotides: TGTGCCACCAGCAGAGAGTCCGCCCTGGTCCGAGGGACTGAAGCTTTCTTT. The J gene is TRBJ1-1, the V gene TRBV15, with no clear D. From germline, CDR1 is LNHNV and CDR2 YYDKDF (reference sequence). The V end was cut by 0 bases, the J end by 5 bases, with 19 bases between. There are 17 residues in the CDR3.

The rearrangement uses TRBV5-1 and TRBJ2-7, with D perhaps matching TRBD1 (5 bases). Looked up from germline, CDR1 is SGHRS and CDR2 is YFSETQ. With 0 bases removed from V and 7 bases from J, the gap between germline ends came to 14 bases. This CDR3 has 14 residues. In DNA, the CDR3 is TGCGCCAGCAGCTTGGGACAGACAATTCGGGAGCAGTACGTC. Translation gives CASSLGQTIREQYV.

This clone was observed once. The V and J genes are TRBV5-1 and TRBJ2-3, with D possibly matching TRBD1 (6 bases). This CDR3 is 12 amino acids long. The germline V gene encodes CDR1 SGHRS and CDR2 YFSETQ. Trimming pared 4 bases from V and 11 bases from J, leaving 14 bases between. CDR3 DNA sequence: TGCGCCAGCAGCCCCGCGAGGGGGATGCAGTATTTT. Protein: CASSPARGMQYF. Drawing the rest from reference TRBV5-1 and TRBJ2-3, the complete variable domain is KAGVTQTPRYLIKTRGQQVTLSCSPISGHRSVSWYQQTPGQGLQFLFEYFSETQRNKGNFPGRFSGRQFSNSRSEMNVSTLELGDSALYLCASSPARGMQYFGPGTRLTVL.

The rearrangement uses TRBV9 and TRBJ2-1, with D perhaps matching TRBD2 (5 bases). CDR3 size: 16 residues. Trimming removed 1 base from V and 3 bases from J, with 14 bases in between. The germline V gene encodes CDR1 SGDLS and CDR2 YYNGEE. This CDR3 reads CASSVTSDPSYNEQFF. DNA of the CDR3: TGTGCCAGCAGCGTAACTAGTGACCCAAGCTACAATGAGCAGTTCTTC.

V and J are TRBV7-9 and TRBJ1-1, with TRBD1 identical over 7 bases. The germline gives CDR1 SEHNR, CDR2 FQNEAQ (reference sequence). The CDR3 sequence is 13 residues long. V lost 4 bases to trimming and J lost 7 bases; unmatched junction nucleotides: 6. DNA for the CDR3: TGTGCCAGCAGCTCCCAAGGGGGCAGTGAAGCTTTCTTT. This gives the protein CASSSQGGSEAFF.